What follows describes a single T cell receptor beta chain. Assay: immunoSEQ multiplex PCR; the TCRdb copy retains only in-frame clones and omits some. The sample holds fewer than 70,000 clones; approximately 90% are singletons and the top ten take roughly 1.3%. This sample stems from a study of T cell changes during pregnancy in multiple sclerosis. V dropped 2 bases and J dropped 8; count of bases not matched to a gene: 10. The CDR3 is 15 residues long. Germline V CDR1 and CDR2: SGDLS, YYNGEE. Here the sequenced sample was peripheral blood, taken in the third trimester of pregnancy. The TCR sequence derives from a female donor with multiple sclerosis, enrolled in a pregnancy study. The chain couples TRBV9 to TRBJ2-1; 7 bases are a match to TRBD2. The CDR3 here is CASSVSVTSRDEQFF. The CDR3 coding sequence is TGTGCCAGCAGCGTCTCGGTGACTAGCCGTGATGAGCAGTTCTTC.